These T cell receptor beta chains were read from a single sample in a study of cytomegalovirus exposure and HLA in healthy donors. The assay was immunoSEQ multiplex PCR, and TCRdb's table has in-frame clones only and misses some. The sample has tens of thousands of clones. Sample: PBMCs. These receptors came from a man between 18 and 35 years old in good health and CMV-seropositive. The CDR3 runs from the conserved cysteine through the conserved F or W. A D gene is named only where the DNA matches it firmly.

d_call,v_call,j_call,cdr3_aa,cdr3_nt
TRBD1,TRBV5-6,TRBJ2-7,CASSPGTGPYEQYF,TGTGCCAGCAGCCCCGGGACAGGTCCCTACGAGCAGTACTTC
TRBD2,TRBV25-1,TRBJ2-5,CASGGVAEETQYF,TGTGCCAGCGGGGGGGTAGCGGAAGAGACCCAGTACTTC
-,TRBV2,TRBJ2-1,CASSDSPGDEQFF,TGTGCCAGCAGTGACTCCCCGGGGGATGAGCAGTTCTTC
TRBD2,TRBV13,TRBJ2-1,CASSFGGRAGEQFF,TGTGCCAGCAGCTTTGGCGGGAGGGCCGGTGAGCAGTTCTTC
-,TRBV27,TRBJ2-7,CASSQGQIPEQYF,TGTGCCAGCAGCCAAGGACAAATCCCCGAGCAGTACTTC
TRBD1,TRBV5-1,TRBJ2-1,CASSLGDRVFNEQFF,TGCGCCAGCAGCTTGGGGGACAGGGTATTCAATGAGCAGTTCTTC
TRBD2,TRBV15,TRBJ2-3,CATSRDSGTADTQYF,TGTGCCACCAGCAGGGATAGCGGGACCGCAGATACGCAGTATTTT
-,TRBV11-2,TRBJ2-5,CASSLRRDSETQYF,TGTGCCAGCAGCTTGAGGCGGGATTCAGAGACCCAGTACTTC
-,TRBV19,TRBJ2-1,CASSIAASVSKVEQFF,TGTGCCAGTAGTATAGCAGCTAGCGTCTCCAAAGTCGAGCAGTTCTTC
-,TRBV5-6,TRBJ1-4,CASSLRGRNEKLFF,TGTGCCAGCAGCTTGAGGGGTCGGAATGAAAAACTGTTTTTT
-,TRBV5-1,TRBJ1-4,CASSLNSRDSRRDEKLFF,TGCGCCAGCAGCCTGAATTCCCGGGACTCTCGAAGGGATGAAAAACTGTTTTTT
TRBD2,TRBV6-1,TRBJ2-1,CASSTGTSGIWVF,TGTGCCAGCAGTACCGGGACTAGCGGGATCTGGGTCTTC
TRBD1,TRBV11-2,TRBJ2-1,CASSLWWDRDNEQFF,TGTGCCAGCAGCTTATGGTGGGACAGGGACAATGAGCAGTTCTTC
-,TRBV18,TRBJ2-6,CASSPTGVGANVLTF,TGTGCCAGCTCACCTACCGGAGTGGGGGCCAACGTCCTGACTTTC
-,TRBV30,TRBJ1-1,CAWSVGKRYTEAFF,TGTGCCTGGAGTGTAGGCAAGAGGTACACTGAAGCTTTCTTT
TRBD2,TRBV27,TRBJ2-5,CASSDPTSGSGETQYF,TGTGCCAGCAGTGATCCGACTAGCGGGAGCGGAGAGACCCAGTACTTC
-,TRBV5-1,TRBJ2-3,CASSLGERSSSTDTQYF,TGCGCCAGCAGCTTGGGCGAGCGAAGCTCTAGCACAGATACGCAGTATTTT
TRBD2,TRBV19,TRBJ2-1,CASSIGLAGNEQFF,TGTGCCAGTAGTATAGGACTAGCGGGAAATGAGCAGTTCTTC
TRBD2,TRBV29-1,TRBJ2-1,CSAGGLAGEQFF,TGCAGCGCGGGGGGGCTAGCTGGTGAGCAGTTCTTC
TRBD2,TRBV4-2,TRBJ2-1,CASSQTPSGMGHNEQFF,TGTGCCAGCAGCCAGACACCGAGCGGGATGGGTCACAATGAGCAGTTCTTC
-,TRBV9,TRBJ2-1,CASAGIADNEQFF,TGTGCCAGCGCCGGGATAGCAGACAATGAGCAGTTCTTC
-,TRBV19,TRBJ2-3,CASRVNPSTDTQYF,TGTGCCAGCCGGGTAAACCCTAGCACAGATACGCAGTATTTT
TRBD1,TRBV5-1,TRBJ2-5,CASSADRGRETQYF,TGCGCCAGCAGCGCGGACAGGGGGCGAGAGACCCAGTACTTC
TRBD2,TRBV9,TRBJ2-4,CASSVGREGHLAKNIQYF,TGTGCCAGCAGCGTGGGGCGGGAGGGCCACCTAGCCAAAAACATTCAGTACTTC
-,TRBV9,TRBJ2-2,CASTRLQNTGELFF,TGTGCCAGCACGAGACTTCAGAACACCGGGGAGCTGTTTTTT
TRBD2,TRBV4-2,TRBJ2-2,CASSQELAGGDGELFF,TGTGCCAGCAGCCAAGAACTAGCGGGAGGTGACGGGGAGCTGTTTTTT
TRBD1,TRBV4-1,TRBJ2-6,CASSHEDRAAGANVLTF,TGCGCCAGCAGCCACGAGGACAGGGCGGCAGGGGCCAACGTCCTGACTTTC
-,TRBV7-6,TRBJ1-1,CASSLLPGTISMNTEAFF,TGTGCCAGCAGCTTACTACCCGGGACAATTTCCATGAACACTGAAGCTTTCTTT
TRBD2,TRBV28,TRBJ2-2,CASRSSGPNTGELFF,TGTGCCAGCAGGTCTAGCGGGCCGAACACCGGGGAGCTGTTTTTT
-,TRBV29-1,TRBJ2-3,CSVGAGSTDTQYF,TGCAGCGTTGGGGCGGGGAGCACAGATACGCAGTATTTT